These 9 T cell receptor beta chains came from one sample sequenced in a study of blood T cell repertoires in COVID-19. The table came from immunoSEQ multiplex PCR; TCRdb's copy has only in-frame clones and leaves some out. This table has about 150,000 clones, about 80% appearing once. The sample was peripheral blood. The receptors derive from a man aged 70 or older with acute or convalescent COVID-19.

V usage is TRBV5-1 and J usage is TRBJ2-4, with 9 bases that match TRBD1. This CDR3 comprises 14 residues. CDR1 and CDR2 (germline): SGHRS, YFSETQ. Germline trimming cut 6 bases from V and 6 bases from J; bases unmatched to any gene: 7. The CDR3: CASTSGTGINIQYF. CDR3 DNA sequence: TGCGCCAGCACCTCCGGGACAGGGATAAACATTCAGTACTTC. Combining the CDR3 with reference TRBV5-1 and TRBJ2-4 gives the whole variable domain KAGVTQTPRYLIKTRGQQVTLSCSPISGHRSVSWYQQTPGQGLQFLFEYFSETQRNKGNFPGRFSGRQFSNSRSEMNVSTLELGDSALYLCASTSGTGINIQYFGAGTRLSVL.

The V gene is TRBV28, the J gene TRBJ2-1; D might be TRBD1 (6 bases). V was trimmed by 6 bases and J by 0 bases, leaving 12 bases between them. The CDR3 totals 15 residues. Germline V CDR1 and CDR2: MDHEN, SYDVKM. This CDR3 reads CASSPGQSSYNEQFF. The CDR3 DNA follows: TGTGCCAGCAGCCCCGGACAGAGCTCCTACAATGAGCAGTTCTTC.

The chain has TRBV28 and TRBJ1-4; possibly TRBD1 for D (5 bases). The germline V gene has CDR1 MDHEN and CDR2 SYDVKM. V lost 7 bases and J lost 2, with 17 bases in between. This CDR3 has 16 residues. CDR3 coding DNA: TGTGCCAGCACCCCCTGGGGGGGTCGGACTAATGAAAAACTGTTTTTT. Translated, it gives CASTPWGGRTNEKLFF.

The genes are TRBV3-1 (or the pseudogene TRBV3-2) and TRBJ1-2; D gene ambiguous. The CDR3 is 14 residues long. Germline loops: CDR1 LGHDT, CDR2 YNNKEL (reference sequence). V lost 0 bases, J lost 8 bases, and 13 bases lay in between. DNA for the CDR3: TGTGCCAGCAGCCAAGATGAGTGGGCGGGGGGCTACACCTTC. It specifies CASSQDEWAGGYTF.

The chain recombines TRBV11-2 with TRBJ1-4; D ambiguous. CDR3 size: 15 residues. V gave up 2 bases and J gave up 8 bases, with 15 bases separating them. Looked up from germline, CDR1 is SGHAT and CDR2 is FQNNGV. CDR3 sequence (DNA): TGTGCCAGCAGCTTATTCGGGAGGGTGCGAGAAAAACTGTTTTTT. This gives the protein CASSLFGRVREKLFF.

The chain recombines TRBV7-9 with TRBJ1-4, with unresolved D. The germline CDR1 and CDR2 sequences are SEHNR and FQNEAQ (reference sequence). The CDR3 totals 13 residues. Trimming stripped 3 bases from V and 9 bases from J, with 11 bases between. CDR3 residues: CASSFPTTQKLFF. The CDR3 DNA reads TGTGCCAGCAGCTTCCCGACAACGCAAAAACTGTTTTTT.

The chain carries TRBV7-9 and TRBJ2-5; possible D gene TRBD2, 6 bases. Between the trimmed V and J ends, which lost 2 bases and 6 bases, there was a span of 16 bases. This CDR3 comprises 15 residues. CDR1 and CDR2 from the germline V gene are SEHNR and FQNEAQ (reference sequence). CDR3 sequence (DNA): TGTGCCAGCAGCTTAAGTGGCGGGGTAGCGAAGACCCAGTACTTC. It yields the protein CASSLSGGVAKTQYF.

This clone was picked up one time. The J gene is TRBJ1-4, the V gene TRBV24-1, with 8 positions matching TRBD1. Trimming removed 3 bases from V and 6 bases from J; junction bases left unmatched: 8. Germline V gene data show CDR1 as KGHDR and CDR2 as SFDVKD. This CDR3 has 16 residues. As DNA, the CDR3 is TGTGCCACCAGTGATCCCCGGACAGGGAGGGATGAAAAACTGTTTTTT. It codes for CATSDPRTGRDEKLFF.

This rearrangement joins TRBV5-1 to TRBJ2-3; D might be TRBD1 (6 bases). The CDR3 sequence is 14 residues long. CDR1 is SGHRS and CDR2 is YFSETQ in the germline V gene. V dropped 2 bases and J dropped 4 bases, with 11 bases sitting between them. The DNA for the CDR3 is TGCGCCAGCAGCTTCGTGGGGGCTGCAGATACGCAGTATTTT. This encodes CASSFVGAADTQYF.